The clone carrying this T cell receptor beta chain was seen only once. This specimen comes from a study of blood T cell repertoires in COVID-19. Whole-study context: Both acute and convalescent COVID-19 samples were obtained from the United States, Italy and Spain. The analysed material was cDNA or gDNA that came from T cells, B-cell-depleted T cells, or PBMCs.

The data were produced by immunoSEQ multiplex PCR, yet TCRdb's version contains in-frame clones alone and is incomplete. The sample records about 440,000 clones, roughly 88% being singletons. The source of this sequence is a man younger than 35 who had recovered from COVID-19. Specimen: PBMCs or T cells enriched from blood (not recorded which).

The CDR3 here is CASTPTGSNQPQHF. CDR3 coding DNA: TGTGCCAGCACCCCGACAGGTAGCAATCAGCCCCAGCATTTT. V is TRBV6-6 and J is TRBJ1-5; D possibly corresponds to TRBD1 (6 bases). CDR1 MNHNY and CDR2 SVGAGI come from the germline V gene (reference sequence). Trimming removed 7 bases at V and 0 bases at J, with 10 bases between. The CDR3 has 14 amino acids.